This T cell receptor (beta chain) was found in a study of blood T cell repertoires in COVID-19. This clone was detected once. This CDR3 spans 15 amino acids. V was cut by 0 bases and J by 8 bases, with 17 bases left in between. Looked up from germline, CDR1 is SGDLS and CDR2 is YYNGEE. The method was immunoSEQ multiplex PCR; TCRdb's version includes in-frame clones alone and lacks a portion of them. The sample lists 250,000 to 300,000 clones, approximately 92% seen once, with around 4.6% in the top ten. The chain joins TRBV9 to TRBJ1-2; D is unclear. Sequencing input: peripheral blood. The receptor comes from a woman between 40 and 50 years old who had recovered from COVID-19. CDR3 DNA sequence: TGTGCCAGCAGCGTAGCTCCTTGGGAGGTCTGGGGCTACACCTTC. This translates into CASSVAPWEVWGYTF.